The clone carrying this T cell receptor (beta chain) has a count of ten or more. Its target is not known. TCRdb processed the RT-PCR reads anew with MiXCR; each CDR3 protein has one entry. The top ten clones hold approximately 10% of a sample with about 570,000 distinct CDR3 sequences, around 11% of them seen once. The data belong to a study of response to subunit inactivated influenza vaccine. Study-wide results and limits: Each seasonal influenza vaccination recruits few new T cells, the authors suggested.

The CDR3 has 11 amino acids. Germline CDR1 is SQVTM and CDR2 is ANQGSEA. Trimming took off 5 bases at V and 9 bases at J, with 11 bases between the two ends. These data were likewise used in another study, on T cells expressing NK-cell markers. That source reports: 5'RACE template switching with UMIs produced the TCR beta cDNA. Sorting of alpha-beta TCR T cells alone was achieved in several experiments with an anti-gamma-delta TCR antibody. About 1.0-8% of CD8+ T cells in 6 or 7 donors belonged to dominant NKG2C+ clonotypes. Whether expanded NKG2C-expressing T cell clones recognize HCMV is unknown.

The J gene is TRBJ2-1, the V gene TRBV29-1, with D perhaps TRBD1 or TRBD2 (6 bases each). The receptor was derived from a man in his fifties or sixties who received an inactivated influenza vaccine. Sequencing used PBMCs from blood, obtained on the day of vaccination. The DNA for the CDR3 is TGCAGCGTTAGGGGGGCGAGTGAGCAGTTCTTC. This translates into CSVRGASEQFF.